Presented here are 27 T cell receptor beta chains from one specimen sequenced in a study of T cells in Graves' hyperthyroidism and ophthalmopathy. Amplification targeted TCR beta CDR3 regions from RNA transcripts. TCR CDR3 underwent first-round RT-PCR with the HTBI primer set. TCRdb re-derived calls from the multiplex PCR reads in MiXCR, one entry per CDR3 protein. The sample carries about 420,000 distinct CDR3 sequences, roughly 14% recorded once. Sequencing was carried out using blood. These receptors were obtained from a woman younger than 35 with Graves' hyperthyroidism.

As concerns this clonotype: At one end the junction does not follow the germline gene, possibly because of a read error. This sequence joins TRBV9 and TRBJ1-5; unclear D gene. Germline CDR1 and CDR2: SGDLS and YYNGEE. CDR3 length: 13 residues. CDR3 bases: TGTGCCAGCAGCGTAGACAGCAGTCAGCCCCAGCATTTT. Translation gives CASSVDSSQPQHF.

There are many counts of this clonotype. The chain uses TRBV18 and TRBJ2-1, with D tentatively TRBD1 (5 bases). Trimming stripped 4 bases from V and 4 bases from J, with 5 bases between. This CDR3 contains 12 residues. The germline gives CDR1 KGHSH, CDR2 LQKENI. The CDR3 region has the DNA TGTGCCAGCTCACGACAGTACAATGAGCAGTTCTTC. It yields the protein CASSRQYNEQFF.

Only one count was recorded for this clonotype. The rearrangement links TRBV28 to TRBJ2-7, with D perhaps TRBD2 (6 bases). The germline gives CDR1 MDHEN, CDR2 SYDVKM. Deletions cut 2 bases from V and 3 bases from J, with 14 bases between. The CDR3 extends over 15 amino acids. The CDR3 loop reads CASSLGGGSGYEQYF. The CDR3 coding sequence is TGTGCCAGCAGTTTAGGCGGTGGTAGCGGCTACGAGCAGTACTTC.

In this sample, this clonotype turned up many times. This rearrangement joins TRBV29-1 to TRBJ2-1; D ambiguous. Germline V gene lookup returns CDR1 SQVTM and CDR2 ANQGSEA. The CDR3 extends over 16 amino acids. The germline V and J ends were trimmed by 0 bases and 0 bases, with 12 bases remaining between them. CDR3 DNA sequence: TGCAGCGTTGAAGACCCCAAGCGCAGCTCCTACAATGAGCAGTTCTTC. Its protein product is CSVEDPKRSSYNEQFF.

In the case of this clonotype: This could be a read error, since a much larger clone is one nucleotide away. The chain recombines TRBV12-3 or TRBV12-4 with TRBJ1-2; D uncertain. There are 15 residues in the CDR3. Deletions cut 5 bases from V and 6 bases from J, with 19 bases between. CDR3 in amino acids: CASSESVTLLDGYTF. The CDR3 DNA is TGTGCCAGCAGTGAGTCGGTAACGTTACTGGATGGCTACACCTTC.

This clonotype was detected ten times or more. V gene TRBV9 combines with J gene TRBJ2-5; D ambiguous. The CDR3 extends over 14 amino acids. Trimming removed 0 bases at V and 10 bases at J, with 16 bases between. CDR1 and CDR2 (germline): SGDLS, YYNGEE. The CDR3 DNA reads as TGTGCCAGCAGCGTAGCCCCGAGGAAGGATGACCAGTACTTC. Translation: CASSVAPRKDDQYF.

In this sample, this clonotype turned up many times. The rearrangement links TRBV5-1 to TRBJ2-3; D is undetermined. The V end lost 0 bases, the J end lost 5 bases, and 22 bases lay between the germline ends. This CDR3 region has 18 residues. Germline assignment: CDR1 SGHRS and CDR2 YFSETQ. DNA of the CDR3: TGCGCCAGCAGCTTGGCCTATTTTACGGCTCCTGTAGGAGATACGCAGTATTTT. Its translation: CASSLAYFTAPVGDTQYF.

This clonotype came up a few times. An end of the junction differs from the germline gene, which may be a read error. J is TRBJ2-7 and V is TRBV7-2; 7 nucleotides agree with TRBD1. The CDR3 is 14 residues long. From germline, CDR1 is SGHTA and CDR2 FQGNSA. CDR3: CACSIRQGAYEQYF. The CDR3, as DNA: TGTGCCTGCAGCATCAGACAGGGTGCCTACGAGCAGTACTTC. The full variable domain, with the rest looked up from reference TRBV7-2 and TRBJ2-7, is GAGVSQSPSNKVTEKGKDVELRCDPISGHTALYWYRQSLGQGLEFLIYFQGNSAPDKSGLPSDRFSAERTGGSVSTLTIQRTQQEDSAVYLCACSIRQGAYEQYFGPGTRLTVT.

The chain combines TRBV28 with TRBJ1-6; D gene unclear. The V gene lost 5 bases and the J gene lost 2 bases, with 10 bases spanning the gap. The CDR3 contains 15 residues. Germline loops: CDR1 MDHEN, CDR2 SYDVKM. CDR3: CASSPYKAYNSPLHF. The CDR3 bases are TGTGCCAGCAGTCCATACAAGGCCTATAATTCACCCCTCCACTTT.

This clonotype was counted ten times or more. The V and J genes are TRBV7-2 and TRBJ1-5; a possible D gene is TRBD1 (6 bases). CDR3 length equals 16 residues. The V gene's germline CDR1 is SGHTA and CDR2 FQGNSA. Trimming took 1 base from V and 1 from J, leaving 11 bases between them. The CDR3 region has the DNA TGTGCCAGCAGCTTAGGGGGGGCGCCGAGCAATCAGCCCCAGCATTTT. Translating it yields CASSLGGAPSNQPQHF.

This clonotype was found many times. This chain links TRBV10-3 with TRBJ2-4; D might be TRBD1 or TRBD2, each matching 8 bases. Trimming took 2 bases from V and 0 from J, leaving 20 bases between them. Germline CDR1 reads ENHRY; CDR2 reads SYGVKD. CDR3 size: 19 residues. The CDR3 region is CAISESGGQAMLAKNIQYF. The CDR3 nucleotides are TGTGCCATCAGTGAGAGCGGGGGACAGGCGATGCTAGCCAAAAACATTCAGTACTTC.

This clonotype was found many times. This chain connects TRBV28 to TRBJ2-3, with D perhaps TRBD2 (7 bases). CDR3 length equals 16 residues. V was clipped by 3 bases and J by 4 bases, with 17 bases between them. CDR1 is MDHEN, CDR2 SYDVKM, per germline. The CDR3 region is CASSLGGAASADTQYF. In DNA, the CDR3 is TGTGCCAGCAGTTTGGGGGGGGCCGCTAGCGCAGATACGCAGTATTTT.

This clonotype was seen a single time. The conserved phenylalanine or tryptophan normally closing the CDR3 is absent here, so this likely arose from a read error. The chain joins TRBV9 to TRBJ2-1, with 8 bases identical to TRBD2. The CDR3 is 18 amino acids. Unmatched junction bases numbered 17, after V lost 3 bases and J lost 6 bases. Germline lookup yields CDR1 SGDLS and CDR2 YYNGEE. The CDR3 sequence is CASSAYEPKRGLGNEQFS. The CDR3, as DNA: TGTGCCAGCAGCGCCTACGAACCTAAGCGGGGGTTAGGCAATGAGCAGTTCTCC.

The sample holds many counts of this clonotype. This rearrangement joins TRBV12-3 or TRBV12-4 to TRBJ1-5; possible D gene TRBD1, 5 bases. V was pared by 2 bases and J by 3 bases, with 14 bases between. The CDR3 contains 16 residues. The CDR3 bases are TGTGCCAGCAGTTTACAGGGAACCCTTGACAATCAGCCCCAGCATTTT. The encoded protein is CASSLQGTLDNQPQHF.

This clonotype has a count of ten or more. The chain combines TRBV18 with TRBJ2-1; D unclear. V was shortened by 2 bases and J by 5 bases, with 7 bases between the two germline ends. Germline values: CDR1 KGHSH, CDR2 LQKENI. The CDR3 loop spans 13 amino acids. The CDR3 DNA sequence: TGTGCCAGCTCACCAGACGGGCACAATGAGCAGTTCTTC. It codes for CASSPDGHNEQFF.

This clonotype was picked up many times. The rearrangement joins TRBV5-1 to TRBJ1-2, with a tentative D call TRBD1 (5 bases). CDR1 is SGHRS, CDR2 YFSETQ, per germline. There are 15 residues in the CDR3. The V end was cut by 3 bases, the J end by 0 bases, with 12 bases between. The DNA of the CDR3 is TGCGCCAGCAGCTCAAGGGGAGATACTAACTATGGCTACACCTTC. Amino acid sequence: CASSSRGDTNYGYTF.

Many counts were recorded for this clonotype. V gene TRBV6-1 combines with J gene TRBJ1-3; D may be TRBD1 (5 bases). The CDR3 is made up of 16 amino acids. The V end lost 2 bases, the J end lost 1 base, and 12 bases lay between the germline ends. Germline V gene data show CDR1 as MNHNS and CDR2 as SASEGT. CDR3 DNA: TGTGCCAGCAGTGAACCGGGACGGATTTCTGGAAACACCATATATTTT. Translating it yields CASSEPGRISGNTIYF.

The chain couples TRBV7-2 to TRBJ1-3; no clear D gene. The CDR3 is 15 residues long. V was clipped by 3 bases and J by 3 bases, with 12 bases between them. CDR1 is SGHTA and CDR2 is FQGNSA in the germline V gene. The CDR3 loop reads CASSFDSTLGNTIYF. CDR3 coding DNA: TGTGCCAGCAGCTTCGACTCTACCCTTGGAAACACCATATATTTT. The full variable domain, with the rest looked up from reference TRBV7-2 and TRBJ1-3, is GAGVSQSPSNKVTEKGKDVELRCDPISGHTALYWYRQSLGQGLEFLIYFQGNSAPDKSGLPSDRFSAERTGGSVSTLTIQRTQQEDSAVYLCASSFDSTLGNTIYFGEGSWLTVV.

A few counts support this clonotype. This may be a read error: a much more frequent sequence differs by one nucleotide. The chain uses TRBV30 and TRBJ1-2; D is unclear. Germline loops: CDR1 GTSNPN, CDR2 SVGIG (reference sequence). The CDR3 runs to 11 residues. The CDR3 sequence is CSWSVPRGYTF. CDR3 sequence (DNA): TGTTCCTGGAGTGTACCGAGGGGCTACACCTTC.

The CDR3 DNA follows: TGTGCCAGCAGCTCGGTCGGACTAGCGGGAGGGCAGCAGTTCTTC. Amino acid sequence: CASSSVGLAGGQQFF. The chain has TRBV7-9 and TRBJ2-1, with 15 bases lining up with TRBD2. V lost 4 bases, J lost 11 bases, and 6 bases stayed unmatched. The germline V gene encodes CDR1 SEHNR and CDR2 FQNEAQ (reference sequence). CDR3 length equals 15 residues.

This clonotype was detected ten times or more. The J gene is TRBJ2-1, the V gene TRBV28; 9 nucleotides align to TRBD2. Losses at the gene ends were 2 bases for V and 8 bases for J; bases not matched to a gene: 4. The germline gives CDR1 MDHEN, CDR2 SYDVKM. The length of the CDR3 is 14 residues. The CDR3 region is CASSLAGGSDEQFF. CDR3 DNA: TGTGCCAGCAGTTTAGCGGGGGGGAGCGATGAGCAGTTCTTC.

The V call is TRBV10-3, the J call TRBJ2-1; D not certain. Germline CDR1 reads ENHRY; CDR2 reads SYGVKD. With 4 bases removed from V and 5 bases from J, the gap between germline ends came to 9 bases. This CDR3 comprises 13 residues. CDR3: CAISGLPDNEQFF. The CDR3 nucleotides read TGTGCCATCAGTGGTTTACCCGACAATGAGCAGTTCTTC.

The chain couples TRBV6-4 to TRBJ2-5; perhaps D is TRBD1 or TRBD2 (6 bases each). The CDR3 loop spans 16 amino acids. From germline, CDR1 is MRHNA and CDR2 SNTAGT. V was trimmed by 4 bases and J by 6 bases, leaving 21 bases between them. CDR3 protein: CASSATGVLRGQTQYF. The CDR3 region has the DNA TGTGCCAGCAGTGCCACGGGGGTCCTCAGGGGCCAGACCCAGTACTTC.

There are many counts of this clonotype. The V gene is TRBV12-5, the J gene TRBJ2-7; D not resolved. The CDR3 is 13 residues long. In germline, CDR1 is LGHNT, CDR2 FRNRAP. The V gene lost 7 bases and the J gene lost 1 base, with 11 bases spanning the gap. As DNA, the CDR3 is TGTGCTAGTGCGGACCTTCCGTCCTACGAGCAGTACTTC. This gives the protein CASADLPSYEQYF.

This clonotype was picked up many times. The CDR3 nucleotides are TGTGCCAGCAGTTCCTCGGACAGAAACACTGAAGCTTTCTTT. Amino acid sequence: CASSSSDRNTEAFF. The V and J genes are TRBV12-3 or TRBV12-4 and TRBJ1-1, with a possible D match to TRBD1 (6 bases). The CDR3 is 14 amino acids. V was shortened by 4 bases and J by 2 bases, with 11 bases between the two germline ends.

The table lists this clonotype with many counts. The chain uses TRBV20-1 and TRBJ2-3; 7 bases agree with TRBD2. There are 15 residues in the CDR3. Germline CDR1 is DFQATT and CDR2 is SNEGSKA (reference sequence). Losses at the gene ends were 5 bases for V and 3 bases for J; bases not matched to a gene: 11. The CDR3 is CSAVGRGGSTDTQYF. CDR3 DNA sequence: TGCAGTGCTGTGGGGAGGGGCGGGAGTACAGATACGCAGTATTTT.

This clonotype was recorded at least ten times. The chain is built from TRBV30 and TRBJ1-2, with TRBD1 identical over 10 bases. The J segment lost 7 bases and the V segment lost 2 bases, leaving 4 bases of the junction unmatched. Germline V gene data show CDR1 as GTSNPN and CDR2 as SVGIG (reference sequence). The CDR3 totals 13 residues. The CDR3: CAWSRQGAIGYTF. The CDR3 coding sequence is TGTGCCTGGAGTCGACAGGGGGCAATTGGCTACACCTTC.